This T cell receptor (beta chain) was captured by sequencing in a study of early T cells in non-severe SARS-CoV-2 infection. Individual cDNA molecules carried attached unique molecular identifiers. TCRdb re-derived calls from the 5' RACE reads in MiXCR, one entry per CDR3 protein. The table lists more than 95,000 distinct CDR3 sequences, about 15% of them singletons. Germline V gene lookup returns CDR1 DFQATT and CDR2 SNEGSKA (reference sequence). The CDR3 is made up of 17 amino acids. V shed 6 bases, J shed 5 bases, and the junction held 17 bases outside the gene matches. This clonotype was counted between two and nine times.

This chain links TRBV20-1 with TRBJ2-7; 12 bases are a match to TRBD2. The sample comprised whole blood. This clonotype was obtained from an adult who was a healthcare worker with PCR-confirmed SARS-CoV-2 infection or an uninfected control (not recorded which). In nucleotides, the CDR3 is TGCAGTGCCAAAGCAACCCTAGCGGGGGGGAGGGTGGACGAGCAGTACTTC. Amino acid sequence: CSAKATLAGGRVDEQYF.